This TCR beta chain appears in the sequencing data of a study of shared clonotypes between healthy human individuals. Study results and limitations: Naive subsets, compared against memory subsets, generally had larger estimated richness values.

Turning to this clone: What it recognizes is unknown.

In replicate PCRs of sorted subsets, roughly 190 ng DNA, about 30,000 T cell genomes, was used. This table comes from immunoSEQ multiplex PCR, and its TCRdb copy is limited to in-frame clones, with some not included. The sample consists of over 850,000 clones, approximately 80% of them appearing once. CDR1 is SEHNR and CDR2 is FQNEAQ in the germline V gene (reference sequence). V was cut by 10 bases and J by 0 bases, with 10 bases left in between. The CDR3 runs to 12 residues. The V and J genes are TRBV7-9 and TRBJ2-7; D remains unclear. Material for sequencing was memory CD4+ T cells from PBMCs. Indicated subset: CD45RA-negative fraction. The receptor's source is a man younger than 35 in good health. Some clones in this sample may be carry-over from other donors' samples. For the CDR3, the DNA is TGTGCCACCGCCAGAAGCTCCTACGAGCAGTACTTC. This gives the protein CATARSSYEQYF. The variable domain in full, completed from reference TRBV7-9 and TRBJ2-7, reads DTGVSQNPRHKITKRGQNVTFRCDPISEHNRLYWYRQTLGQGPEFLTYFQNEAQLEKSRLLSDRFSAERPKGSFSTLEIQRTEQGDSAMYLCATARSSYEQYFGPGTRLTVT.